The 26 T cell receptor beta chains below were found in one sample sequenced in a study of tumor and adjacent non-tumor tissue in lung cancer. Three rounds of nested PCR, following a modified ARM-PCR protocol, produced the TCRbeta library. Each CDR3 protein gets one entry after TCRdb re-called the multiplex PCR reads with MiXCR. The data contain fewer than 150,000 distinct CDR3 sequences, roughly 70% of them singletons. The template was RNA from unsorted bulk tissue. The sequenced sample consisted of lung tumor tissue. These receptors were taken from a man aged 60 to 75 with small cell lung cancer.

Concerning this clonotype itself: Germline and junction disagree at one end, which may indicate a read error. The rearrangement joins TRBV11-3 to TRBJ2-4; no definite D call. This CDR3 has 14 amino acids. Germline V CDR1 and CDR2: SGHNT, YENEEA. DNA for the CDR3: TGTGCCAGTAGCTTAGTAGGGACCAAAAACATTCAGTACTTC. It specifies CASSLVGTKNIQYF.

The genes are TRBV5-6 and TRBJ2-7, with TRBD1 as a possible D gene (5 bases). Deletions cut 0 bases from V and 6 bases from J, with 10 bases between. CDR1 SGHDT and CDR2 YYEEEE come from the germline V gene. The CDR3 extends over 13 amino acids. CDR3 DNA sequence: TGTGCCAGCAGCTTGGGCAGGGCCTGCGAGCAGTACGTC. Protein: CASSLGRACEQYV.

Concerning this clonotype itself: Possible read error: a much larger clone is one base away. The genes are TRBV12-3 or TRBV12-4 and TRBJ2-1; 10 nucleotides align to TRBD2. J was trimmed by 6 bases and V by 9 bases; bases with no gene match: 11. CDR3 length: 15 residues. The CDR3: CARSPGTSALNEQFF. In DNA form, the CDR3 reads TGTGCCAGGAGTCCCGGGACTAGCGCCCTCAATGAGCAGTTCTTC.

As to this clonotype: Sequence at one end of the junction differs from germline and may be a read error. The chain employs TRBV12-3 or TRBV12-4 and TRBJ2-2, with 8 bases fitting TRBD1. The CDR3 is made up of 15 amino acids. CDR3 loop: CASSPRGRVTVELFF. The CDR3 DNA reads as TGTGCCAGCAGCCCCAGGGGGCGGGTCACCGTGGAGCTGTTTTTT.

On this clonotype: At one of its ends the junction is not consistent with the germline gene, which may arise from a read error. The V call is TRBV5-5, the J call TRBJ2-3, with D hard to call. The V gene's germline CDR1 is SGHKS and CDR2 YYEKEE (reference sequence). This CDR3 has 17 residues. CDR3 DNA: TGTGCCAGCAGCTTTCTGATCCAAACTCCCAGCACGGATACGCAGTATTTT. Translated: CASSFLIQTPSTDTQYF.

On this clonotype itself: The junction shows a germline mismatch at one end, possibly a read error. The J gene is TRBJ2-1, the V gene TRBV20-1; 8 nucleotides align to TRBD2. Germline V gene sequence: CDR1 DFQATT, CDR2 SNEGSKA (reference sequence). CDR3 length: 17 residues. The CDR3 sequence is CSAIVEVGTRSLNELFF. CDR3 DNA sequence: TGCAGTGCTATAGTGGAAGTCGGGACTAGGAGTCTCAATGAGCTGTTCTTC.

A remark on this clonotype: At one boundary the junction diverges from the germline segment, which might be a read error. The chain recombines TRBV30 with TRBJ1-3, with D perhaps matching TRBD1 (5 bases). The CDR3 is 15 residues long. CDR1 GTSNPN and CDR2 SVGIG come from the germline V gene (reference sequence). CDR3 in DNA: TGTGACTGGAGTGTAGCCGGGACGGGCGGCAACACCATATATTTT. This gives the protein CDWSVAGTGGNTIYF.

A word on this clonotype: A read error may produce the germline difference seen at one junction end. CDR3 DNA sequence: TGCGACAGCAGTCGCCAATTGGCGGGAGGGGATGAGCAGTTCTTC. Its protein product is CDSSRQLAGGDEQFF. The chain has TRBV5-1 and TRBJ2-1; 9 bases are a match to TRBD2. This CDR3 is 15 amino acids long. From germline, CDR1 is SGHRS and CDR2 YFSETQ.

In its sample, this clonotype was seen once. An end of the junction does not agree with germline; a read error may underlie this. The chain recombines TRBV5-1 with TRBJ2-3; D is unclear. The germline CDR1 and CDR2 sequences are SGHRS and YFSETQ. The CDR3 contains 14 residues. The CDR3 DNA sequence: TGTGCCAGCAGCGAGACACCCAGCACATATACGCAGTATTTT. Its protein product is CASSETPSTYTQYF.

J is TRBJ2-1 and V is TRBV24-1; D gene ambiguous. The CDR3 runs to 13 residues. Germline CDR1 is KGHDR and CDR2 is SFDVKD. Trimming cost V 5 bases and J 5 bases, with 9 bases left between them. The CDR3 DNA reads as TGTGCCACCAGTGGCGAAATCGACAATGAGCAGTTCTTC. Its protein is CATSGEIDNEQFF.

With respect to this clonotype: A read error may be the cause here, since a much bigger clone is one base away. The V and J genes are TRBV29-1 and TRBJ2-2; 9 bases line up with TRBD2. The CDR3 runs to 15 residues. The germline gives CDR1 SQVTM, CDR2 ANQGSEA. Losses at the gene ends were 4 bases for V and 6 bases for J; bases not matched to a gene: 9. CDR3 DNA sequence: TGCAGCGTTGGAATAGCGGGAGTAAACGCCGGGGAGCTGTTTTTT. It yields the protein CSVGIAGVNAGELFF.

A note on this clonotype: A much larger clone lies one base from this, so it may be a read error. The CDR3 spells CASSLMVATYERYF. Written as DNA, the CDR3 is TGTGCCAGCAGCTTGATGGTAGCTACCTACGAGCGGTACTTC. The chain is built from TRBV5-5 and TRBJ2-7, with D hard to call. Germline V gives CDR1 SGHKS, CDR2 YYEKEE (reference sequence). The CDR3 is 14 residues long.

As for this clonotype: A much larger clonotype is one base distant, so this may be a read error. The CDR3 here is CSAGTLAGVRNELFF. The CDR3 coding sequence is TGCAGTGCTGGGACCCTAGCGGGAGTTCGGAATGAGCTGTTCTTC. The chain recombines TRBV20-1 with TRBJ2-1, with TRBD2 identical over 10 bases. This CDR3 has 15 amino acids. CDR1 and CDR2 from the germline V gene are DFQATT and SNEGSKA (reference sequence).

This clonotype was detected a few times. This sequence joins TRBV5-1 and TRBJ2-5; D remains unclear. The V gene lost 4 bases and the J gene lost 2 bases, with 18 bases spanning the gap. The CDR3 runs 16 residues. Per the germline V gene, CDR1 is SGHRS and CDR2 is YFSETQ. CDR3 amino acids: CASSLQTQIRQETQYF. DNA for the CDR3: TGCGCCAGCAGCCTACAGACTCAGATAAGACAAGAGACCCAGTACTTC. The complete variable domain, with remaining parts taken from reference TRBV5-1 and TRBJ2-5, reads KAGVTQTPRYLIKTRGQQVTLSCSPISGHRSVSWYQQTPGQGLQFLFEYFSETQRNKGNFPGRFSGRQFSNSRSEMNVSTLELGDSALYLCASSLQTQIRQETQYFGPGTRLLVL.

This chain's CDR3 is CASSYSGQGAYEQYF. The CDR3 region has the DNA TGTGCCAGCAGTTACTCAGGACAGGGGGCCTACGAGCAGTACTTC. The chain has TRBV6-5 and TRBJ2-7, with 10 positions matching TRBD1. Germline CDR1 is MNHEY and CDR2 is SVGAGI. The CDR3 totals 15 residues. The ends lost 0 bases at V and 2 bases at J; junction bases unmatched: 1.

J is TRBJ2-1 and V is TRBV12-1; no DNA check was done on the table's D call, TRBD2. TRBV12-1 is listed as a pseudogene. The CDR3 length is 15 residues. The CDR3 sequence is CASRPGTSGDNYQFF. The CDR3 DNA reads TGTGCCAGCAGACCCGGGACTAGCGGCGACAATTATCAGTTCTTC.

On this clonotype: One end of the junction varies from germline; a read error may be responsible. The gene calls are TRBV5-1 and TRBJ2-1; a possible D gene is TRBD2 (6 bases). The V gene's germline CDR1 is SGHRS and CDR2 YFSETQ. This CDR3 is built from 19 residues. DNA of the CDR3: TGCGCCAGCAGAATGATTACCGGGAGTTTTGAGGGAAACAACAATGAGCAGTTATTC. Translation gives CASRMITGSFEGNNNEQLF.

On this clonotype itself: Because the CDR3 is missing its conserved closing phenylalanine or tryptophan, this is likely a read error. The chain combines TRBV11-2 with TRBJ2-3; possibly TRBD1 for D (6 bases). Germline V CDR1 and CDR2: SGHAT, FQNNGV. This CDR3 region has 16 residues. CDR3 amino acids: CASSSTLRGGTDAQYL. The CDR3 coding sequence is TGTGCCAGCAGCTCAACTCTAAGAGGGGGAACAGATGCGCAGTATTTG.

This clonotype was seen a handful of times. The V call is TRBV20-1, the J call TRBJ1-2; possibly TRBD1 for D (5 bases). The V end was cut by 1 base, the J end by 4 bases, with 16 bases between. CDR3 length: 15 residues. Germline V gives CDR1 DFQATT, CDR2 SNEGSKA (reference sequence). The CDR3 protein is CSARVSSQGLYGYTF. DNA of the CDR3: TGCAGTGCTAGAGTTTCTTCTCAGGGCCTCTATGGCTACACCTTC.

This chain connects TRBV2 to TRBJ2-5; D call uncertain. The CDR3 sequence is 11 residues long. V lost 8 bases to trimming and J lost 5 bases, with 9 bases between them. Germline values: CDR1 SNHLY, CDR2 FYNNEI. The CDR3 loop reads CASGIGETQYF. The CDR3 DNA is TGTGCCAGCGGGATCGGGGAGACCCAGTACTTC. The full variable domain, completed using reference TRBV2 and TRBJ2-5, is EPEVTQTPSHQVTQMGQEVILRCVPISNHLYFYWYRQILGQKVEFLVSFYNNEISEKSEIFDDQFSVERPDGSNFTLKIRSTKLEDSAMYFCASGIGETQYFGPGTRLLVL.

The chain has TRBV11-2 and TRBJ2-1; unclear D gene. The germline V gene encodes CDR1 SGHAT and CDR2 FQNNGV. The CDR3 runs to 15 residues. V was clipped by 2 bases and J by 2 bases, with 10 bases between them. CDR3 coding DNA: TGTGCCAGCAGCTTAACAGTGGCCACCTACAATGAGCAGTTCTTC. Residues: CASSLTVATYNEQFF.

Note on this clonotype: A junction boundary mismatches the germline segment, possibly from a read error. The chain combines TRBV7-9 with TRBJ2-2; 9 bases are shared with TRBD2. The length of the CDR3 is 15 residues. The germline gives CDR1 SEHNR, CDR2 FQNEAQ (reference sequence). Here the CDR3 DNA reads TGTGCCAGCAGCTTCGCGGGAGGGAGGGCCGGGGAGATGTTTTTT. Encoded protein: CASSFAGGRAGEMFF.

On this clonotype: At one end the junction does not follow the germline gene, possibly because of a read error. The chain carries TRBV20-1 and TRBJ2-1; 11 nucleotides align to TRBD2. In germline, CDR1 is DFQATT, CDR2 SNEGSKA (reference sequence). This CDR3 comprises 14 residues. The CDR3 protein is CSAAGLAAYNDQFF. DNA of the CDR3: TGCAGTGCGGCGGGACTAGCGGCTTACAATGATCAGTTCTTC.

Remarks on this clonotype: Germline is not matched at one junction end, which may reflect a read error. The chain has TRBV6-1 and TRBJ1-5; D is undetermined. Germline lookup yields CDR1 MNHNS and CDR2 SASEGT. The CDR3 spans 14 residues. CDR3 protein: CDSSEVGNNRPQHF. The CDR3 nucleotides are TGTGACAGCAGTGAAGTCGGTAATAATCGGCCCCAGCATTTT.

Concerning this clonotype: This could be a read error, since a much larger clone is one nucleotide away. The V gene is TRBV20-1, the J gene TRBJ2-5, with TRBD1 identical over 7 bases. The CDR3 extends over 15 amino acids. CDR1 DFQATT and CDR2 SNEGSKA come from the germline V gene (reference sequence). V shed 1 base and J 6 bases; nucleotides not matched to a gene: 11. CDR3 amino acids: CSARVLGGTGKTQYF. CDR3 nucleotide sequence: TGCAGTGCTAGAGTCTTAGGGGGCACCGGGAAGACCCAGTACTTC.

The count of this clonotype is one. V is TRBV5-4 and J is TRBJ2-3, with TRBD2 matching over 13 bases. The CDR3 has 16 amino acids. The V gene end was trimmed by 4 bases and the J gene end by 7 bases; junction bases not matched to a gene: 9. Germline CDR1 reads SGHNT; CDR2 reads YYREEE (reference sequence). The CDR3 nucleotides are TGTGCCAGCAGCCGGACTAGCGGGAGAGCTCCAAATACGCAGTATTTT. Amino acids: CASSRTSGRAPNTQYF.